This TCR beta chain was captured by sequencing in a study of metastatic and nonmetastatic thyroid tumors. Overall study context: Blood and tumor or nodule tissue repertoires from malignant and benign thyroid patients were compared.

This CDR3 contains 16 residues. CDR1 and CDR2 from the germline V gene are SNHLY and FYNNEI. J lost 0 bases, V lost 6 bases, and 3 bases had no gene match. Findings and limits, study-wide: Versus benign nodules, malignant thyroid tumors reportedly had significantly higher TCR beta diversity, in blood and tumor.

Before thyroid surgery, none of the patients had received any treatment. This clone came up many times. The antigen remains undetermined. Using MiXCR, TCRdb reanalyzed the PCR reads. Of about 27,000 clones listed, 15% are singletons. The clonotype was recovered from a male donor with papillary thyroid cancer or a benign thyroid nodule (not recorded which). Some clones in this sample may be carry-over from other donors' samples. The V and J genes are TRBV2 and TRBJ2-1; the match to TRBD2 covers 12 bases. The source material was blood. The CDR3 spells CASRLAGGSSYNEQFF. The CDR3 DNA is TGTGCCAGCAGGCTAGCGGGGGGGAGCTCCTACAATGAGCAGTTCTTC.